These 15 T cell receptor beta chains share one sample of origin, sequenced in a study of T cell changes during pregnancy in multiple sclerosis. Assay used: immunoSEQ multiplex PCR; TCRdb lists only in-frame clones, some missing. The sample carries some 74,000 clones, approximately 92% recorded once. The starting material was peripheral blood, obtained before pregnancy. These receptor sequences come from a female donor with multiple sclerosis, enrolled in a pregnancy study.

The genes are TRBV2 and TRBJ2-1, with 9 nucleotides matching TRBD2. The CDR3 loop spans 15 amino acids. V lost 4 bases, J lost 3 bases, and 4 bases stayed unmatched. CDR1 is SNHLY, CDR2 FYNNEI, per germline. CDR3 sequence: CASSVGSGSYNEQFF. The CDR3 DNA reads TGTGCCAGCAGTGTTGGTAGCGGGAGCTACAATGAGCAGTTCTTC. The variable domain in full, with the rest retrieved from reference TRBV2 and TRBJ2-1, is EPEVTQTPSHQVTQMGQEVILRCVPISNHLYFYWYRQILGQKVEFLVSFYNNEISEKSEIFDDQFSVERPDGSNFTLKIRSTKLEDSAMYFCASSVGSGSYNEQFFGPGTRLTVL.

The chain recombines TRBV13 with TRBJ1-1, with unresolved D. Trimming left V 3 bases short and J 7 bases short, with 6 bases between. From germline, CDR1 is PRHDT and CDR2 FYEKMQ (reference sequence). The CDR3 is 11 amino acids. The CDR3 sequence is CASSFGGEAFF. The CDR3 nucleotides are TGTGCCAGCAGCTTCGGTGGTGAAGCTTTCTTT.

The CDR3 reads CASSKVIGVTDTQYF. CDR3 bases: TGTGCCAGCAGTAAAGTGATTGGAGTAACAGATACGCAGTATTTT. This chain joins TRBV7-9 and TRBJ2-3; no clear D gene. CDR3 length: 15 amino acids. The V end was cut by 6 bases, the J end by 3 bases, with 16 bases between. Germline CDR1 SEHNR, CDR2 FQNEAQ (reference sequence).

The V and J genes are TRBV19 and TRBJ2-7, with TRBD2 identical over 13 bases. Trimming took 6 bases from V and 4 from J; bases not matched to a gene: 3. The CDR3 sequence is 14 residues long. The germline CDR1 and CDR2 sequences are LNHDA and SQIVND (reference sequence). The CDR3 nucleotides read TGTGCCAGTAGCGGACTAGCGGGAGTGTACGAGCAGTACTTC. It specifies CASSGLAGVYEQYF.

The chain has TRBV7-6 and TRBJ2-1; 8 bases agree with TRBD2. The J segment lost 2 bases and the V segment lost 5 bases, leaving 11 bases of the junction unmatched. This CDR3 is built from 17 residues. Germline V gene data show CDR1 as SGHVS and CDR2 as FNYEAQ. The CDR3 coding sequence is TGTGCCAGCAGCCTAGTCCGCGGAGCGGGAGCCTACAATGAGCAGTTCTTC. This sequence encodes CASSLVRGAGAYNEQFF.

The chain links TRBV4-2 to TRBJ2-2; TRBD2 aligns across 16 bases. J was trimmed by 6 bases and V by 3 bases; bases with no gene match: 7. Per the germline V gene, CDR1 is LGHNA and CDR2 is YNFKEQ. The CDR3 has 18 residues. CDR3 coding DNA: TGTGCCAGCAGCCACCCCACCGGGACTAGCGGGAGGGCCGGGGAGCTGTTTTTT. Translated: CASSHPTGTSGRAGELFF.

This sequence joins TRBV2 and TRBJ1-5, with D unresolved. From germline, CDR1 is SNHLY and CDR2 FYNNEI. CDR3 size: 15 residues. Trimming pared 4 bases from V and 3 bases from J, leaving 13 bases between. The DNA for the CDR3 is TGTGCCAGCAGTGCGTTTGACACCTACAATCAGCCCCAGCATTTT. As protein: CASSAFDTYNQPQHF.

V usage is TRBV7-2 and J usage is TRBJ2-7; 7 nucleotides align to TRBD1. The CDR3 loop spans 13 amino acids. Germline V gene sequence: CDR1 SGHTA, CDR2 FQGNSA. Unmatched junction bases numbered 4, after V lost 5 bases and J lost 3 bases. CDR3 amino acids: CASSPGGYYEQYF. The CDR3 bases are TGTGCCAGCAGCCCAGGGGGTTACTACGAGCAGTACTTC.

The chain combines TRBV7-9 with TRBJ2-4; unclear D gene. This CDR3 is built from 13 residues. V was shortened by 6 bases and J by 5 bases, with 11 bases between the two germline ends. Germline V CDR1 and CDR2: SEHNR, FQNEAQ (reference sequence). CDR3 sequence reads: CASSSPLENIQYF. Here the CDR3 DNA reads TGTGCCAGCAGTTCCCCTCTTGAAAACATTCAGTACTTC.

V gene TRBV28 combines with J gene TRBJ2-7, with TRBD1 identical over 9 bases. CDR1 and CDR2 (germline): MDHEN, SYDVKM. CDR3 size: 15 residues. The trim removed 6 bases at V and 4 bases at J, leaving 10 bases unmatched. CDR3 protein: CASRRQGDPIYEQYF. The CDR3 DNA follows: TGTGCCAGCAGGAGACAGGGGGACCCTATATACGAGCAGTACTTC. Based on the CDR3 plus reference TRBV28 and TRBJ2-7, the full variable domain is DVKVTQSSRYLVKRTGEKVFLECVQDMDHENMFWYRQDPGLGLRLIYFSYDVKMKEKGDIPEGYSVSREKKERFSLILESASTNQTSMYLCASRRQGDPIYEQYFGPGTRLTVT.

The chain recombines TRBV11-1 with TRBJ1-1, with a weak D call TRBD1 (6 bases). V gave up 5 bases and J gave up 9 bases, with 16 bases separating them. CDR3 length equals 13 residues. Germline lookup yields CDR1 SGHAT and CDR2 FQDESV (reference sequence). CDR3 bases: TGTGCCAGCAGCCGGAGCGGGGGGCGGCAAGCTTTCTTT. Its protein product is CASSRSGGRQAFF.

Here the CDR3 DNA reads TGTGCCAGCTCTGGGACAGTGGCATACAATGAGCAGTTCTTC. It codes for CASSGTVAYNEQFF. V and J are TRBV18 and TRBJ2-1; 7 nucleotides line up with TRBD1. Germline lookup yields CDR1 KGHSH and CDR2 LQKENI. This CDR3 comprises 14 residues. The V gene end was trimmed by 6 bases and the J gene end by 4 bases; junction bases not matched to a gene: 6. Variable domain in full (rest from reference TRBV18 and TRBJ2-1): NAGVMQNPRHLVRRRGQEARLRCSPMKGHSHVYWYRQLPEEGLKFMVYLQKENIIDESGMPKERFSAEFPKEGPSILRIQQVVRGDSAAYFCASSGTVAYNEQFFGPGTRLTVL.

This clone was counted only a few times. The rearrangement uses TRBV4-1 and TRBJ2-3, with a weak D call TRBD2 (5 bases). The CDR3 extends over 17 amino acids. Germline CDR1 MGHRA, CDR2 YSYEKL. Trimming took 1 base from V and 6 from J, leaving 20 bases between them. CDR3 coding DNA: TGCGCCAGCAGCCAAGTGGGCCGGAGTGAGGGAAGGGATACGCAGTATTTT. This sequence encodes CASSQVGRSEGRDTQYF.

The V gene is TRBV27, the J gene TRBJ2-7; 8 nucleotides match TRBD2. V lost 3 bases, J lost 7 bases, and 17 bases stayed unmatched. Per germline, CDR1 MNHEY and CDR2 SMNVEV (reference sequence). The CDR3 totals 17 residues. CDR3 nucleotide sequence: TGTGCCAGCAGTTTTTTAGAGGGAGCGGGAGTTCTAGCAGAGCAGTACTTC. The encoded protein is CASSFLEGAGVLAEQYF.

This clone was seen a single time. The chain joins TRBV18 to TRBJ2-3, with TRBD1 matching 9 bases. The trim removed 2 bases at V and 5 bases at J, leaving 8 bases unmatched. In germline, CDR1 is KGHSH, CDR2 LQKENI. This CDR3 region has 16 residues. This CDR3 is CASSPGGTGKRDTQYF. The CDR3 DNA is TGTGCCAGCTCACCAGGGGGGACAGGGAAAAGAGATACGCAGTATTTT.